This entry is about one T cell receptor (beta chain). The entry originates in a study of T cells in Graves' hyperthyroidism and ophthalmopathy. Patients aged 18 to 65 had newly diagnosed hyperthyroidism lasting under 2 months. Regions amplified from RNA transcripts were the TCR beta CDR3 regions. A first-round RT-PCR of the TCR CDR3 used the HTBI primer set. Via MiXCR, TCRdb re-called the multiplex PCR reads, giving one row per CDR3 protein. The sample lists approximately 500,000 distinct CDR3 sequences, 46% occurring once. Germline CDR1 and CDR2: SGHRS and YFSETQ. Trimming left V 3 bases short and J 3 bases short, with 16 bases between. This CDR3 region has 16 residues.

The chain recombines TRBV5-1 with TRBJ2-1, with D possibly being TRBD1 (6 bases). The sample consisted of peripheral blood or thyroid tissue (not recorded which). The sequence came from a woman aged 18-35 years with Graves' hyperthyroidism. The CDR3 region is CASSWKNRASYNEQFF. The CDR3 DNA reads TGCGCCAGCAGCTGGAAAAACAGGGCGAGCTACAATGAGCAGTTCTTC. Supplemented by reference TRBV5-1 and TRBJ2-1, the full variable domain reads KAGVTQTPRYLIKTRGQQVTLSCSPISGHRSVSWYQQTPGQGLQFLFEYFSETQRNKGNFPGRFSGRQFSNSRSEMNVSTLELGDSALYLCASSWKNRASYNEQFFGPGTRLTVL.